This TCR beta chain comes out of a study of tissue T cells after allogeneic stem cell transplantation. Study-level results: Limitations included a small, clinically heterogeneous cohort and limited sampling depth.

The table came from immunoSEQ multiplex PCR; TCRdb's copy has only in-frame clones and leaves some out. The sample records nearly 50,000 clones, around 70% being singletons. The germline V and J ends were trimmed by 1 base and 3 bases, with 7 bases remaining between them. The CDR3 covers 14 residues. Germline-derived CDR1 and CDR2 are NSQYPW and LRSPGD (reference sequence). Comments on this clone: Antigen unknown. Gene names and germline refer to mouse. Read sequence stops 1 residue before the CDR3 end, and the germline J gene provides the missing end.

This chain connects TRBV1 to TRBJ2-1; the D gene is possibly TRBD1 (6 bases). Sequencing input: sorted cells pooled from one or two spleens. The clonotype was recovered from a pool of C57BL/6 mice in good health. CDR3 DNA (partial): TGCACCTGCAGTGCAGCCAGGGGCTATGCTGAGCAGTTC. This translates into CTCSAARGYAEQF. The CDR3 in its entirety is CTCSAARGYAEQFF.